Only a few counts were recorded for the clone carrying this T cell receptor beta chain. This entry comes from a study of shared clonotypes between healthy human individuals. Germline-derived CDR1 and CDR2 are LNHDA and SQIVND (reference sequence). Trimming left V 3 bases short and J 4 bases short, with 10 bases between. This CDR3 region has 14 residues. Profiled with immunoSEQ multiplex PCR; TCRdb holds only in-frame clones, not every one. The sample records millions of clones, approximately 95% being singletons. Specimen: naive CD4+ T cells sorted from blood. Subset defined: CD45RA+ positively selected. The chain is built from TRBV19 and TRBJ1-3; D uncertain. The clonotype originates from a man aged 18 to 29 in good health. The CDR3 protein is CASSIEGGGNTIYF. CDR3 DNA sequence: TGTGCCAGTAGTATCGAGGGTGGCGGAAACACCATATATTTT.